This T cell receptor beta chain is drawn from a study of T cell responses to AZD1222 COVID-19 vaccine. Study findings and constraints: Spike-specific TCR breadth and depth grew following two AZD1222 doses. Donors were chiefly white British, with a greater number of females, and clonal diversity was perhaps underestimated. After the peak T cell response, and only then, were repertoires sampled.

Sequencing used immunoSEQ multiplex PCR; TCRdb keeps in-frame clones, though not all of them. This table has more than 85,000 clones, 86% appearing once. About this clone itself: Its antigen remains unknown.

This CDR3 has 15 residues. With V trimmed by 5 bases and J by 3 bases, 8 bases remained unmatched. The germline V gene encodes CDR1 SGHAT and CDR2 FQNNGV. Here the sequenced sample was peripheral blood, taken on day 0 of AZD1222 vaccination. The rearrangement links TRBV11-2 to TRBJ2-7, with TRBD1 matching 9 bases. This clonotype originated in an adult in good health. In DNA form, the CDR3 reads TGTGCCAGCAGCCTCAATCGACAGGGGGGCTACGAGCAGTACTTC. As protein: CASSLNRQGGYEQYF.